The 32 T cell receptor beta chains below come from one sample, sequenced in a study of beta chain features in type 1 diabetes. These receptors' antigens are unknown. Expressed TCRB transcripts were sequenced, since all the RNA that had been isolated was reverse transcribed. Clones were read by immunoSEQ multiplex PCR, and TCRdb kept only the in-frame ones, dropping some. The sample has about 160,000 clones; around 8.6% are singletons. Broader study findings: Shorter TCRB CDR3s, moderately but significantly so, were found in Type 1 diabetes patients in all four CD4+ subsets.

Specimen: central memory CD4+ T cells from blood. These receptors were collected from a woman aged 18-29 years with type 1 diabetes.

The chain joins TRBV28 to TRBJ2-7, with TRBD1 matching 7 bases. The CDR3 has 12 residues. Per the germline V gene, CDR1 is MDHEN and CDR2 is SYDVKM. The V segment lost 6 bases and the J segment 4 bases; nucleotides outside the gene matches: 3. The CDR3 DNA reads as TGTGCCAGCAGGGACAGGCTTTACGAGCAGTACTTC. Amino acid sequence: CASRDRLYEQYF.

The chain joins TRBV21-1 to TRBJ2-2; the table's D call TRBD2 went unverified against the DNA. TRBV21-1 is designated a pseudogene. The CDR3 totals 15 residues. CDR3: CASSKVGDYTGELFF. The CDR3, as DNA: TGTGCCAGCAGCAAAGTTGGGGACTACACCGGGGAGCTGTTTTTT.

The chain has TRBV7-8 and TRBJ2-4, with TRBD2 matching over 7 bases. CDR3 length: 16 residues. After removal of 4 bases from V and 1 base from J, the junction contained 7 bases not matched to a gene. The germline V gene has CDR1 SGHVS and CDR2 FQNEAQ. This CDR3 is CASSSGGGQAKNIQYF. The CDR3 nucleotides read TGTGCCAGCAGCTCGGGGGGAGGGCAGGCCAAAAACATTCAGTACTTC.

This rearrangement joins TRBV28 to TRBJ2-7; TRBD2 is a possible D gene (6 bases). This CDR3 has 12 residues. The ends were cut back, 8 bases at V and 2 bases at J, with 10 bases in the middle. Germline CDR1 MDHEN, CDR2 SYDVKM. The CDR3 region has the DNA TGTGCCAGCGGGGGACTGACCTACGAGCAGTACTTC. Its protein is CASGGLTYEQYF. Based on the CDR3 plus reference TRBV28 and TRBJ2-7, the full variable domain is DVKVTQSSRYLVKRTGEKVFLECVQDMDHENMFWYRQDPGLGLRLIYFSYDVKMKEKGDIPEGYSVSREKKERFSLILESASTNQTSMYLCASGGLTYEQYFGPGTRLTVT.

This clone was seen only a few times. This CDR3 is also generated by other DNA sequences in the sample. This rearrangement joins TRBV10-1 to TRBJ2-7; tentative D call: TRBD2 (6 bases). Trimming shortened V by 2 bases and J by 3 bases, and 8 bases separated the two germline ends. Germline V gene data show CDR1 as WNHNN and CDR2 as SYGVQD (reference sequence). The CDR3 extends over 13 amino acids. The CDR3 reads CASSEIGGYEQYF. In DNA, the CDR3 is TGCGCCAGCAGTGAGATCGGGGGCTACGAGCAGTACTTC.

The chain carries TRBV19 and TRBJ2-2; the D gene is possibly TRBD1 (6 bases). CDR3 length equals 14 residues. The germline V gene encodes CDR1 LNHDA and CDR2 SQIVND (reference sequence). Deletions cut 8 bases from V and 0 bases from J, with 10 bases between. CDR3: CASSGQSNTGELFF. The CDR3 DNA follows: TGTGCCAGTTCTGGACAGTCGAACACCGGGGAGCTGTTTTTT.

This clone was counted only a few times. The genes are TRBV18 and TRBJ2-1; D not resolved. The germline V gene has CDR1 KGHSH and CDR2 LQKENI. Trimming removed 5 bases at V and 8 bases at J, with 16 bases between. There are 14 residues in the CDR3. CDR3 sequence: CASSATSSYDEQFF. The CDR3 DNA is TGTGCCAGCTCAGCCACTTCTAGTTACGATGAGCAGTTCTTC. Combining the CDR3 with reference TRBV18 and TRBJ2-1 gives the whole variable domain NAGVMQNPRHLVRRRGQEARLRCSPMKGHSHVYWYRQLPEEGLKFMVYLQKENIIDESGMPKERFSAEFPKEGPSILRIQQVVRGDSAAYFCASSATSSYDEQFFGPGTRLTVL.

This clone appeared a few times. The chain uses TRBV29-1 and TRBJ1-2; D gene unclear. In germline, CDR1 is SQVTM, CDR2 ANQGSEA. V lost 4 bases and J lost 3, with 6 bases in between. CDR3 length equals 11 residues. This CDR3 reads CSVVRDYGYTF. The CDR3 DNA reads TGCAGCGTTGTGAGGGACTATGGCTACACCTTC.

The rearrangement joins TRBV5-1 to TRBJ2-7; D uncertain. Germline V gives CDR1 SGHRS, CDR2 YFSETQ. V shed 0 bases and J shed 3 bases, with 4 bases lying between them. The CDR3 runs 12 residues. DNA of the CDR3: TGCGCCAGCAGCTTGGGAGGCTACGAGCAGTACTTC. Its translation: CASSLGGYEQYF.

The chain combines TRBV9 with TRBJ2-4; weak D call: TRBD2 (7 bases). V was trimmed by 0 bases and J by 7 bases, leaving 14 bases between them. The germline V gene has CDR1 SGDLS and CDR2 YYNGEE. CDR3 length equals 15 residues. This CDR3 is CASSVGIQGGNIQYF. CDR3 in DNA: TGTGCCAGCAGCGTAGGGATACAGGGAGGGAACATTCAGTACTTC.

This clone appeared a few times. The V and J genes are TRBV5-1 and TRBJ2-7, with 13 bases aligning to TRBD2. The CDR3 is made up of 16 amino acids. The germline CDR1 and CDR2 sequences are SGHRS and YFSETQ. Trimming removed 0 bases from V and 5 bases from J; junction bases left unmatched: 5. In DNA, the CDR3 is TGCGCCAGCAGCTTGGGGGGGACTAGCGGGGTGGACGAGCAGTACTTC. This translates into CASSLGGTSGVDEQYF.

This clone was observed a few times. This chain joins TRBV29-1 and TRBJ2-3; 14 bases fit TRBD2. Trimming took 8 bases from V and 1 from J; bases not matched to a gene: 11. The germline gives CDR1 SQVTM, CDR2 ANQGSEA. The CDR3 extends over 17 amino acids. CDR3 sequence (DNA): TGCAGCACCTCCGGGACTAGCGGGAGTGGCGGCACAGATACGCAGTATTTT. It specifies CSTSGTSGSGGTDTQYF.

The chain uses TRBV5-1 and TRBJ1-6, with D maybe TRBD1 (5 bases). Germline assignment: CDR1 SGHRS and CDR2 YFSETQ. Trimming pared 0 bases from V and 4 bases from J, leaving 11 bases between. There are 16 residues in the CDR3. CDR3 nucleotide sequence: TGCGCCAGCAGCTTGGAGGCTCAGGGATATAATTCACCCCTCCACTTT. Translated: CASSLEAQGYNSPLHF.

The CDR3 DNA sequence: TGTGCCAGCAGTTTATATTTCAGTCAGCCCCAGCATTTT. Amino acids: CASSLYFSQPQHF. V usage is TRBV28 and J usage is TRBJ1-5; D ambiguous. Germline-derived CDR1 and CDR2 are MDHEN and SYDVKM. The CDR3 runs to 13 residues. Trimming shortened V by 1 base and J by 6 bases, and 7 bases separated the two germline ends. The full variable domain, rest sourced from reference TRBV28 and TRBJ1-5, is DVKVTQSSRYLVKRTGEKVFLECVQDMDHENMFWYRQDPGLGLRLIYFSYDVKMKEKGDIPEGYSVSREKKERFSLILESASTNQTSMYLCASSLYFSQPQHFGDGTRLSIL.

V gene TRBV7-3 combines with J gene TRBJ2-5, with 8 bases that match TRBD1. Per the germline V gene, CDR1 is SGHTA and CDR2 is FQGTGA. The trim removed 5 bases at V and 9 bases at J, leaving 8 bases unmatched. The CDR3 runs 13 residues. CDR3 coding DNA: TGTGCCAGCAGCCTCGGCACAGGGGGTGCCCAGTACTTC. It specifies CASSLGTGGAQYF.

J is TRBJ2-7 and V is TRBV18; 7 bases map to TRBD2. This CDR3 has 14 residues. V was clipped by 6 bases and J by 4 bases; unmatched bases: 9. Germline CDR1 KGHSH, CDR2 LQKENI. CDR3 DNA sequence: TGTGCCAGCTCCCGTCAAGGGGAGGGTTACGAGCAGTACTTC. Translated, it gives CASSRQGEGYEQYF.

This clone has just a few counts. The chain recombines TRBV4-3 with TRBJ2-7; D unclear. Germline CDR1 is LGHNA and CDR2 is YSLEER. This CDR3 has 14 residues. V lost 1 base, J lost 2 bases, and 9 bases lay in between. In DNA, the CDR3 is TGCGCCAGCAGCCAAGTCGCAGGTACCTACGAGCAGTACTTC. Amino acid sequence: CASSQVAGTYEQYF.

The chain links TRBV5-4 to TRBJ2-3; 9 positions agree with TRBD2. Germline V gives CDR1 SGHNT, CDR2 YYREEE (reference sequence). Unmatched junction bases numbered 12, after V lost 7 bases and J lost 6 bases. This CDR3 is 15 amino acids long. The CDR3 nucleotides read TGTGCCAGCTATACGGCGGGGGGGCTTGCGGATACGCAGTATTTT. It codes for CASYTAGGLADTQYF.

The chain has TRBV2 and TRBJ1-5; D remains ambiguous. Germline CDR1 and CDR2: SNHLY and FYNNEI. The CDR3 runs 17 residues. The CDR3 DNA follows: TGTTCGGAGGCTTTCGTTCTTCATCCGGGGAGCAATCAGCCCCAGCATTTT. Residues: CSEAFVLHPGSNQPQHF. Full variable domain (outside the CDR3, taken from reference TRBV2 and TRBJ1-5): EPEVTQTPSHQVTQMGQEVILRCVPISNHLYFYWYRQILGQKVEFLVSFYNNEISEKSEIFDDQFSVERPDGSNFTLKIRSTKLEDSAMYFCSEAFVLHPGSNQPQHFGDGTRLSIL.

J is TRBJ1-5 and V is TRBV10-3; weak D call: TRBD1 (5 bases). CDR1 is ENHRY, CDR2 SYGVKD, per germline. This CDR3 is built from 16 residues. V gave up 3 bases and J gave up 2 bases, with 14 bases separating them. The CDR3, as DNA: TGTGCCATCAGTGAAGTCGGGGGGGAAGGCAATCAGCCCCAGCATTTT. This encodes CAISEVGGEGNQPQHF.

In this sample, this clone turned up a few times. V and J are TRBV4-1 and TRBJ2-3; a possible D gene is TRBD2 (5 bases). Germline V gene sequence: CDR1 MGHRA, CDR2 YSYEKL. Trimming took 1 base from V and 1 from J, leaving 6 bases between them. The CDR3 sequence is 14 residues long. The CDR3, as DNA: TGCGCCAGCAGCCAAGCGCGGGGCACAGATACGCAGTATTTT. It is translated as CASSQARGTDTQYF.

This clone was seen repeatedly, ten times or more. The rearrangement links TRBV4-3 to TRBJ1-6; 8 nucleotides line up with TRBD1. This CDR3 is 14 amino acids long. The germline V gene has CDR1 LGHNA and CDR2 YSLEER. The J segment lost 5 bases and the V segment lost 4 bases, leaving 1 base of the junction unmatched. In nucleotides, the CDR3 is TGCGCCAGCAGCCTGACAGGGGATAATTCACCCCTCCACTTT. This codes for CASSLTGDNSPLHF.

This clone came up a few times. The chain couples TRBV10-3 to TRBJ1-2; D gene uncertain. Germline loops: CDR1 ENHRY, CDR2 SYGVKD. V dropped 0 bases and J dropped 8 bases, with 16 bases sitting between them. The CDR3 has 15 residues. The CDR3 here is CAISESSPPTRGYTF. CDR3 in DNA: TGTGCCATCAGTGAGTCGAGCCCTCCGACACGGGGCTACACCTTC.

The J gene is TRBJ2-7, the V gene TRBV7-2; 9 positions match TRBD2. V trimming: 4 bases; J trimming: 2 bases; junction bases outside the gene matches: 12. Germline V CDR1 and CDR2: SGHTA, FQGNSA. The CDR3 is 17 residues long. CDR3 DNA: TGTGCCAGCAGCTCACAGGCCCTAGCGGGGACTGCCTACGAGCAGTACTTC. Amino acid sequence: CASSSQALAGTAYEQYF.

V and J are TRBV18 and TRBJ2-7; 8 bases map to TRBD1. This CDR3 contains 12 residues. V gave up 6 bases and J gave up 2 bases; unmatched junction bases: 0. Germline V gives CDR1 KGHSH, CDR2 LQKENI. This CDR3 reads CASSGQAYEQYF. CDR3 sequence (DNA): TGTGCCAGCTCGGGACAGGCCTACGAGCAGTACTTC.

The gene calls are TRBV30 and TRBJ2-1; 10 bases are a match to TRBD2. This CDR3 has 13 amino acids. With 7 bases clipped from V and 8 bases from J, the junction kept 8 bases outside the gene matches. Germline V gives CDR1 GTSNPN, CDR2 SVGIG (reference sequence). CDR3 coding DNA: TGTGCCTTGACTAGCGGGTCGAGCGATGAGCAGTTCTTC. Protein product: CALTSGSSDEQFF.

Comments on this clone: Other DNA sequences in the sample encode the same CDR3. The V and J genes are TRBV28 and TRBJ2-5, with D possibly matching TRBD2 (5 bases). V was cut by 5 bases and J by 2 bases, with 9 bases left in between. The germline V gene encodes CDR1 MDHEN and CDR2 SYDVKM. The CDR3 has 13 amino acids. The DNA of the CDR3 is TGTGCCAGCAGTCCGGGATTACAAGAGACCCAGTACTTC. As protein: CASSPGLQETQYF. The full variable domain, in which reference TRBV28 and TRBJ2-5 provide the parts outside the CDR3, is DVKVTQSSRYLVKRTGEKVFLECVQDMDHENMFWYRQDPGLGLRLIYFSYDVKMKEKGDIPEGYSVSREKKERFSLILESASTNQTSMYLCASSPGLQETQYFGPGTRLLVL.

There are a few counts of this clone. The chain links TRBV7-9 to TRBJ2-5, with TRBD2 as a possible D gene (6 bases). This CDR3 has 15 residues. Germline lookup yields CDR1 SEHNR and CDR2 FQNEAQ (reference sequence). The V end lost 5 bases, the J end lost 2 bases, and 15 bases lay between the germline ends. CDR3 sequence (DNA): TGTGCCAGCAGCCGCAGGTCGGGGGATCAAGAGACCCAGTACTTC. Translated, it gives CASSRRSGDQETQYF.

V gene TRBV11-2 combines with J gene TRBJ2-6, with TRBD1 matching over 8 bases. Germline lookup yields CDR1 SGHAT and CDR2 FQNNGV. The CDR3 spans 17 residues. The ends lost 8 bases at V and 2 bases at J; junction bases unmatched: 11. For the CDR3, the DNA is TGTGCCAGCGGCCAGGGCAGGGGGCTTACTGGGGCCAACGTCCTGACTTTC. Translated: CASGQGRGLTGANVLTF.

In this sample, this clone turned up a few times. V is TRBV5-1 and J is TRBJ2-7, with D possibly being TRBD2 (6 bases). Germline-derived CDR1 and CDR2 are SGHRS and YFSETQ. The CDR3 extends over 14 amino acids. V was cut by 6 bases and J by 6 bases, with 19 bases left in between. DNA for the CDR3: TGCGCCAGCACTCCAGGGAGGCAGAGAGGCGAGCAGTACTTC. Its protein is CASTPGRQRGEQYF.

This clone has just a few counts. The gene calls are TRBV15 and TRBJ2-2; a weak D match, TRBD1 (6 bases). V was cut by 1 base and J by 6 bases, with 15 bases left in between. CDR3 size: 16 residues. Germline loops: CDR1 LNHNV, CDR2 YYDKDF (reference sequence). The CDR3 bases are TGTGCCACCAGCAGAGTTGCAGGGGTGGGTGCCGGGGAGCTGTTTTTT. This translates into CATSRVAGVGAGELFF.

The chain is built from TRBV28 and TRBJ2-7; the match to TRBD2 covers 7 bases. The CDR3 has 15 amino acids. CDR1 is MDHEN, CDR2 SYDVKM, per germline. The junction had 13 bases not matched to a gene; V was cut back by 5 bases and J by 6 bases. Written as DNA, the CDR3 is TGTGCCAGCAGTCCCTCCTTTGCGGGGGTGTTCGAGCAGTACTTC. It translates to CASSPSFAGVFEQYF.